The rows below give T cell receptor beta chains drawn from one sample of a study of T cells in Graves' hyperthyroidism and ophthalmopathy. In TCRdb, the multiplex PCR reads were re-called with MiXCR into one record per CDR3 protein. The table lists about 770,000 distinct CDR3 sequences, around 20% of them singletons. Sequenced sample: blood. The receptor source for this set is a woman aged 50 to 65 with Graves' hyperthyroidism that later progressed to Graves' ophthalmopathy. Both conserved end residues are part of each CDR3. D genes are given only for firm matches. Size values are once, few and many counts, or a class for expanded clones, and some rows have none.

CDR3: CSARDAGTHRNQPQHF; DNA: TGCAGTGCTAGAGATGCCGGGACACACCGCAATCAGCCCCAGCATTTT; length: 16; D: -; V: TRBV20-1; J: TRBJ1-5; size: many
CDR3: CATSRGFGGVHEQYF; DNA: TGTGCCACCAGCAGAGGTTTCGGGGGGGTTCACGAGCAGTACTTC; length: 15; D: TRBD2; V: TRBV15; J: TRBJ2-7; size: -
CDR3: CSASRSSGNTIYF; DNA: TGCAGTGCCTCCAGAAGCTCTGGAAACACCATATATTTT; length: 13; D: -; V: TRBV20-1; J: TRBJ1-3; size: -
CDR3: CASRLTGQGTNEKLFF; DNA: TGTGCCAGCAGGCTGACAGGTCAGGGGACTAATGAAAAACTGTTTTTT; length: 16; D: -; V: TRBV12-3/TRBV12-4; J: TRBJ1-4; size: few
CDR3: CASSPTGLAEAFF; DNA: TGTGCCAGCAGCCCAACAGGGTTGGCTGAAGCTTTCTTT; length: 13; D: -; V: TRBV3-1; J: TRBJ1-1; size: many
CDR3: CASSMGTLYGYTF; DNA: TGTGCCAGTAGTATGGGGACACTTTATGGCTACACCTTC; length: 13; D: -; V: TRBV19; J: TRBJ1-2; size: -
CDR3: CASSRGLVSGTGELFF; DNA: TGTGCCAGCAGTAGGGGATTAGTCTCGGGAACCGGGGAGCTGTTTTTT; length: 16; D: -; V: TRBV6-1; J: TRBJ2-2; size: -
CDR3: CASSAGQVGMNTEAFF; DNA: TGTGCCAGCAGCGCCGGACAGGTGGGCATGAACACTGAAGCTTTCTTT; length: 16; D: TRBD1; V: TRBV5-4; J: TRBJ1-1; size: -
CDR3: CASSLSGRSEQFF; DNA: TGTGCCAGCAGCCTATCGGGGAGGAGCGAGCAGTTCTTC; length: 13; D: -; V: TRBV14; J: TRBJ2-1; size: once
CDR3: CATSRAKGGSAPLHF; DNA: TGTGCCACCAGCAGAGCTAAAGGGGGTTCGGCACCCCTCCACTTT; length: 15; D: -; V: TRBV15; J: TRBJ1-6; size: many
CDR3: CASSEVGVLNQPQHF; DNA: TGCGCCAGCAGTGAGGTGGGGGTCCTTAATCAGCCCCAGCATTTT; length: 15; D: -; V: TRBV10-2; J: TRBJ1-5; size: -
CDR3: CASSSGTGESNQPQHF; DNA: TGTGCCAGCAGCTCAGGGACAGGGGAAAGCAATCAGCCCCAGCATTTT; length: 16; D: TRBD1; V: TRBV5-6; J: TRBJ1-5; size: -
CDR3: CASSEVGTEANEKLFF; DNA: TGTGCCAGCAGTGAAGTCGGGACCGAGGCTAATGAAAAACTGTTTTTT; length: 16; D: -; V: TRBV25-1; J: TRBJ1-4; size: -
CDR3: CSATDPLSSYEQYF; DNA: TGCAGTGCCACGGACCCTTTAAGCTCCTACGAGCAGTACTTC; length: 14; D: -; V: TRBV20-1; J: TRBJ2-7; size: few
CDR3: CASSQVYSGELFF; DNA: TGTGCCAGCAGCCAAGTATATAGCGGGGAGCTGTTTTTT; length: 13; D: -; V: TRBV3-1; J: TRBJ2-2; size: many
CDR3: CASSQTGESNEQFF; DNA: TGTGCCAGCAGTCAGACAGGGGAAAGCAATGAGCAGTTCTTC; length: 14; D: TRBD1; V: TRBV7-9; J: TRBJ2-1; size: -
CDR3: CASSLASGGLGTQYF; DNA: TGTGCCAGCAGCTTGGCCTCTGGAGGGCTCGGGACCCAGTACTTC; length: 15; D: -; V: TRBV7-2; J: TRBJ2-5; size: few
CDR3: CASGGPSEAFF; DNA: TGCGCCAGCGGGGGGCCTTCTGAAGCTTTCTTT; length: 11; D: -; V: TRBV10-2; J: TRBJ1-1; size: -
CDR3: CASSYWQERFF; DNA: TGTGCCAGCAGTTACTGGCAGGAGCGGTTTTTT; length: 11; D: -; V: TRBV6-5; J: TRBJ2-2; size: few
CDR3: CASGDRGPTGELFF; DNA: TGTGCCAGCGGGGACAGGGGGCCCACCGGGGAGCTGTTTTTT; length: 14; D: TRBD1; V: TRBV11-2; J: TRBJ2-2; size: -
CDR3: CATSRVSAGGGTDTQYF; DNA: TGTGCCACCAGCAGAGTGAGCGCGGGGGGCGGCACAGATACGCAGTATTTT; length: 17; D: TRBD2; V: TRBV15; J: TRBJ2-3; size: few
CDR3: CASSFLRGSYNEQFF; DNA: TGTGCCAGCAGCTTTCTGAGGGGCTCCTACAATGAGCAGTTCTTC; length: 15; D: -; V: TRBV7-9; J: TRBJ2-1; size: -
CDR3: CASSQEQGIYGYTF; DNA: TGTGCCAGCAGCCAAGAGCAGGGGATCTACGGCTACACCTTC; length: 14; D: -; V: TRBV3-1; J: TRBJ1-2; size: -
CDR3: CASSQRGADYNEQFF; DNA: TGTGCCAGCAGCCAACGGGGGGCGGATTACAATGAGCAGTTCTTC; length: 15; D: -; V: TRBV3-1; J: TRBJ2-1; size: many
CDR3: CSVAYGRSTDTQYF; DNA: TGCAGCGTTGCTTACGGACGGAGCACAGATACGCAGTATTTT; length: 14; D: -; V: TRBV29-1; J: TRBJ2-3; size: few
CDR3: CASSLGGPNNEQFF; DNA: TGTGCCAGCAGCTTAGGGGGACCAAACAATGAGCAGTTCTTC; length: 14; D: -; V: TRBV7-6; J: TRBJ2-1; size: -
CDR3: CASSRTDIANTGELFF; DNA: TGTGCCAGCAGTCGCACGGACATAGCGAACACCGGGGAGCTGTTTTTT; length: 16; D: -; V: TRBV12-3/TRBV12-4; J: TRBJ2-2; size: few
CDR3: CASSPYVQGATDTQYF; DNA: TGTGCCAGCAGCCCCTATGTACAGGGGGCCACAGATACGCAGTATTTT; length: 16; D: TRBD1; V: TRBV11-2; J: TRBJ2-3; size: many
CDR3: CSARDPANSNQPQHF; DNA: TGCAGTGCTAGAGATCCGGCGAACAGCAATCAGCCCCAGCATTTT; length: 15; D: -; V: TRBV20-1; J: TRBJ1-5; size: -
CDR3: CASSQVGTGITEAFF; DNA: TGTGCCAGCAGCCAAGTTGGGACAGGGATCACTGAAGCTTTCTTT; length: 15; D: TRBD1; V: TRBV3-1; J: TRBJ1-1; size: -
CDR3: CASSRTFTTGGYEQYF; DNA: TGTGCCAGCAGCCGTACCTTTACGACAGGGGGGTACGAGCAGTACTTC; length: 16; D: TRBD1; V: TRBV6-4; J: TRBJ2-7; size: -
CDR3: CASSSPGGVNTEAFF; DNA: TGTGCCAGCAGTTCCCCAGGGGGAGTGAACACTGAAGCTTTCTTT; length: 15; D: TRBD1; V: TRBV6-9; J: TRBJ1-1; size: -
CDR3: CSVGKWGEDTEAFF; DNA: TGCAGCGTTGGCAAATGGGGGGAGGACACTGAAGCTTTCTTT; length: 14; D: -; V: TRBV29-1; J: TRBJ1-1; size: -
CDR3: CASSGDRMNTGELFF; DNA: TGTGCCAGCAGCGGGGACAGGATGAACACCGGGGAGCTGTTTTTT; length: 15; D: TRBD1; V: TRBV11-3; J: TRBJ2-2; size: many
CDR3: CASTPPGSGGAGEQYF; DNA: TGTGCCAGCACTCCCCCAGGGAGCGGGGGGGCGGGGGAGCAGTACTTC; length: 16; D: TRBD2; V: TRBV11-2; J: TRBJ2-7; size: -
CDR3: CASSPAQTSHYEQYF; DNA: TGTGCCAGCAGCCCAGCCCAAACCAGCCACTACGAGCAGTACTTC; length: 15; D: -; V: TRBV7-9; J: TRBJ2-7; size: many
CDR3: CASSQAWRGATGELFF; DNA: TGCGCCAGCAGCCAAGCCTGGCGGGGGGCCACCGGGGAGCTGTTTTTT; length: 16; D: TRBD2; V: TRBV4-1; J: TRBJ2-2; size: few
CDR3: CATSDSGAISYNEQFF; DNA: TGTGCCACCAGTGATTCGGGGGCGATATCCTACAATGAGCAGTTCTTC; length: 16; D: -; V: TRBV24-1; J: TRBJ2-1; size: -
CDR3: CAIRQGGTYEQYF; DNA: TGCGCCATCAGACAGGGAGGAACTTACGAGCAGTACTTC; length: 13; D: -; V: TRBV10-2; J: TRBJ2-7; size: -
CDR3: CASSARDNYQPQHF; DNA: TGTGCCAGTAGTGCCCGGGACAACTATCAGCCCCAGCATTTT; length: 14; D: -; V: TRBV19; J: TRBJ1-5; size: few
CDR3: CASSESQLYSYEQYF; DNA: TGTGCCAGCAGTGAAAGTCAGCTTTACTCCTACGAGCAGTACTTC; length: 15; D: -; V: TRBV2; J: TRBJ2-7; size: -
CDR3: CASSLDTGGQLSPEQFF; DNA: TGTGCCAGCAGCTTAGATACCGGGGGACAACTCTCCCCTGAGCAGTTCTTC; length: 17; D: -; V: TRBV11-3; J: TRBJ2-1; size: many
CDR3: CASSLPTVSGNTIYF; DNA: TGTGCCAGCAGTTTACCAACAGTCTCTGGAAACACCATATATTTT; length: 15; D: -; V: TRBV7-8; J: TRBJ1-3; size: -
CDR3: CSARRSSGGTDTQYF; DNA: TGCAGTGCTAGGCGGAGTTCGGGGGGAACAGATACGCAGTATTTT; length: 15; D: TRBD2; V: TRBV20-1; J: TRBJ2-3; size: few
CDR3: CASSQDSPGAPYGYTF; DNA: TGCGCCAGCAGCCAAGACAGCCCCGGTGCCCCCTACGGCTACACCTTC; length: 16; D: -; V: TRBV4-1; J: TRBJ1-2; size: -
CDR3: CASSGTQSNNSPLHF; DNA: TGCGCCAGCAGCGGGACACAGTCAAATAATTCACCCCTCCACTTT; length: 15; D: -; V: TRBV5-1; J: TRBJ1-6; size: few
CDR3: CSVEQGDGYTF; DNA: TGCAGCGTTGAACAGGGAGATGGCTACACCTTC; length: 11; D: -; V: TRBV29-1; J: TRBJ1-2; size: few
CDR3: CASSELGSYEQYF; DNA: TGTGCCAGCAGTGAACTCGGATCTTACGAGCAGTACTTC; length: 13; D: -; V: TRBV6-1; J: TRBJ2-7; size: many
CDR3: CASSLTSGTSIPDTQYF; DNA: TGTGCCAGCAGCTTAACTAGCGGGACTTCCATCCCAGATACGCAGTATTTT; length: 17; D: TRBD2; V: TRBV7-3; J: TRBJ2-3; size: many
CDR3: CASSEFSWGPNHNEQFF; DNA: TGTGCCAGCAGTGAATTTTCCTGGGGGCCCAACCACAATGAGCAGTTCTTC; length: 17; D: -; V: TRBV6-1; J: TRBJ2-1; size: few
CDR3: CASSTGWGTEAFF; DNA: TGTGCCAGCTCAACGGGATGGGGGACTGAAGCTTTCTTT; length: 13; D: -; V: TRBV18; J: TRBJ1-1; size: -
CDR3: CASSLGSRRVDGGYTF; DNA: TGCGCCAGCAGCTTGGGCTCTCGCAGGGTTGATGGTGGCTACACCTTC; length: 16; D: -; V: TRBV5-1; J: TRBJ1-2; size: -
CDR3: CSASPGTGGTGELFF; DNA: TGCAGTGCTTCTCCCGGGACAGGGGGCACCGGGGAGCTGTTTTTT; length: 15; D: TRBD1; V: TRBV20-1; J: TRBJ2-2; size: many
CDR3: CASSSGTGAAAVTNYGYTF; DNA: TGTGCCAGCAGTTCCGGGACAGGGGCAGCCGCCGTAACCAACTATGGCTACACCTTC; length: 19; D: TRBD1; V: TRBV27; J: TRBJ1-2; size: many
CDR3: CASSRGEAFYGYTF; DNA: TGTGCCAGCAGCCGAGGGGAGGCTTTCTATGGCTACACCTTC; length: 14; D: -; V: TRBV3-1; J: TRBJ1-2; size: few
CDR3: CASSTVPEASPLHF; DNA: TGTGCCAGCAGCACAGTCCCCGAGGCTTCACCCCTCCACTTT; length: 14; D: -; V: TRBV6-1; J: TRBJ1-6; size: few
CDR3: CASSDVRGSNQPQHF; DNA: TGTGCCAGCAGTGATGTTAGGGGTAGCAATCAGCCCCAGCATTTT; length: 15; D: -; V: TRBV2; J: TRBJ1-5; size: many
CDR3: CASSLRGRDKARGTEAFF; DNA: TGTGCCAGCAGCTTAAGGGGCAGGGATAAGGCAAGAGGCACTGAAGCTTTCTTT; length: 18; D: -; V: TRBV7-6; J: TRBJ1-1; size: few
CDR3: CATSRDRATDEQYF; DNA: TGTGCCACCAGCAGAGATCGGGCGACTGACGAGCAGTACTTC; length: 14; D: -; V: TRBV15; J: TRBJ2-7; size: -